These 4 T cell receptor beta chains share one sample of origin, sequenced in a study of blood T cell repertoires in COVID-19. Assay used: immunoSEQ multiplex PCR; TCRdb lists only in-frame clones, some missing. This table holds roughly 250,000 clones, approximately 85% found once. The sample taken for sequencing was PBMCs or T cells enriched from blood (not recorded which). All receptors derive from a woman in her thirties who had recovered from COVID-19.

CDR3 DNA sequence: TGTGCCAGCTCACCACCGAGTGGTGGAAACACCATATATTTT. The encoded protein is CASSPPSGGNTIYF. The V call is TRBV18, the J call TRBJ1-3, with D uncertain. The CDR3 has 14 amino acids. The V end lost 0 bases, the J end lost 3 bases, and 6 bases lay between the germline ends. Germline lookup yields CDR1 KGHSH and CDR2 LQKENI.

This CDR3 reads CASKEAGGTEAFF. The CDR3 DNA sequence: TGCGCCAGCAAGGAGGCTGGAGGAACTGAAGCTTTCTTT. The chain is built from TRBV5-1 and TRBJ1-1; D uncertain. Deletions cut 6 bases from V and 5 bases from J, with 14 bases between. This CDR3 is built from 13 residues. Germline V gene lookup returns CDR1 SGHRS and CDR2 YFSETQ.

The rearrangement uses TRBV7-3 and TRBJ1-1; D is perhaps TRBD1 (5 bases). The V gene lost 1 base and the J gene lost 5 bases, with 14 bases spanning the gap. The germline V gene encodes CDR1 SGHTA and CDR2 FQGTGA. The CDR3 runs to 15 residues. For the CDR3, the DNA is TGTGCCAGCAGCTTAATTGGGGGGATGAGAACTGAAGCTTTCTTT. This translates into CASSLIGGMRTEAFF. The complete variable domain, with remaining parts taken from reference TRBV7-3 and TRBJ1-1, reads GAGVSQTPSNKVTEKGKYVELRCDPISGHTALYWYRQSLGQGPEFLIYFQGTGAADDSGLPNDRFFAVRPEGSVSTLKIQRTERGDSAVYLCASSLIGGMRTEAFFGQGTRLTVV.

V usage is TRBV10-1 and J usage is TRBJ2-1; no clear D gene. V lost 8 bases and J 5 bases, leaving 10 bases between the germline ends. The CDR3 sequence is 12 residues long. The germline V gene encodes CDR1 WNHNN and CDR2 SYGVQD (reference sequence). For the CDR3, the DNA is TGCGCCAGCGGCAGGCACAACAATGAGCAGTTCTTC. Protein sequence: CASGRHNNEQFF.